This T cell receptor (beta chain) was found in a study of PD-1 blockade in classical Hodgkin lymphoma. On this clone: Antigen specificity is unknown.

Notes on the study in general: Patients excluded were those beginning nivolumab under 1 year after ASCT. Nothing has yet pinned down what causes the repertoire differences, possibly disease activity or prior therapy. Healthy donors were reported to have higher baseline TCR diversity than newly diagnosed patients.

The CDR3 loop spans 12 amino acids. Between the trimmed V and J ends, which lost 3 bases and 13 bases, there was a span of 15 bases. CDR1 is SEHNR and CDR2 is FQNEAQ in the germline V gene (reference sequence). Time point of the sample: cycle 4 day 1 (C4D1), after 5 to 7 weeks of nivolumab. Relapses following autologous stem cell transplantation were seen in all patients, with brentuximab vedotin exposure varying. TCRdb's copy holds only in-frame clones and misses some; the assay was immunoSEQ multiplex PCR. This sample yields 25,000 or so clones, of which approximately 90% are seen a single time; around 25% belongs to the top ten.

The receptor was isolated from a human donor with classical Hodgkin lymphoma. The genes are TRBV7-9 and TRBJ1-1; D is uncertain. The source material was peripheral blood mononuclear cells (PBMCs), sampled before the fourth cycle of nivolumab. For the CDR3, the DNA is TGTGCCAGCAGCTTGTGGGGAAGGGCGGGTTTCTTT. Its protein is CASSLWGRAGFF. Based on the CDR3 plus reference TRBV7-9 and TRBJ1-1, the full variable domain is DTGVSQNPRHKITKRGQNVTFRCDPISEHNRLYWYRQTLGQGPEFLTYFQNEAQLEKSRLLSDRFSAERPKGSFSTLEIQRTEQGDSAMYLCASSLWGRAGFFGQGTRLTVV.